Presented here are 4 T cell receptor beta chains from one specimen sequenced in a study of blood T cell repertoires in COVID-19. Measured with immunoSEQ multiplex PCR; TCRdb has only the in-frame clones, and not every one. Of under 400,000 clones in the sample, roughly 86% are singletons; the top ten hold less than 2.5%. Sequencing was carried out using PBMCs or T cells enriched from blood (not recorded which). The receptors were sampled from a man aged 40-50 years in a cohort exposed to, infected with or recovered from COVID-19 (not recorded which).

This clone appeared a few times. J is TRBJ2-1 and V is TRBV4-1; 7 bases align to TRBD1. This CDR3 region has 15 residues. Per germline, CDR1 MGHRA and CDR2 YSYEKL. Trimming removed 6 bases from V and 2 bases from J; junction bases left unmatched: 7. CDR3 amino acids: CASRLDRDPYNEQFF. CDR3 nucleotides: TGCGCCAGCAGGCTCGACAGGGATCCCTACAATGAGCAGTTCTTC.

The chain combines TRBV27 with TRBJ1-5, with D possibly being TRBD1 (6 bases). Germline V lookup: CDR1 MNHEY, CDR2 SMNVEV (reference sequence). This CDR3 has 15 amino acids. Deletions cut 5 bases from V and 2 bases from J, with 13 bases between. CDR3 nucleotide sequence: TGTGCCAGCAGTGCACAGGGTCTTCGCAATCAGCCCCAGCATTTT. It codes for CASSAQGLRNQPQHF.

The V call is TRBV6-5, the J call TRBJ1-1, with 8 bases that match TRBD1. Germline lookup yields CDR1 MNHEY and CDR2 SVGAGI. J lost 6 bases, V lost 5 bases, and 11 bases had no gene match. The CDR3 has 15 amino acids. The CDR3 is CASSPITTGGAEAFF. For the CDR3, the DNA is TGTGCCAGCAGTCCGATAACAACAGGGGGTGCTGAAGCTTTCTTT.

In regard to this clone: The same CDR3 also results from other DNA sequences found in this sample. The V and J genes are TRBV3-1 (or the pseudogene TRBV3-2) and TRBJ2-7; no clear D. The length of the CDR3 is 11 residues. CDR1 LGHDT and CDR2 YNNKEL come from the germline V gene (reference sequence). V was pared by 2 bases and J by 3 bases, with 2 bases between. CDR3 coding DNA: TGTGCCAGCAGCCAACGCTACGAGCAGTACTTC. Its protein is CASSQRYEQYF.